The 9 T cell receptor beta chains reported below all come from one sample, sequenced in a study of blood T cell repertoires in COVID-19. Data came from immunoSEQ multiplex PCR; TCRdb stores just in-frame clones and leaves some out. The data contain around 480,000 clones, about nine tenths of them singletons. Material for sequencing was PBMCs or T cells enriched from blood (not recorded which). All receptors come from a woman aged 18-29 years who had recovered from COVID-19.

Comments on this clone: The same CDR3 can be traced to other DNA sequences in this sample. This rearrangement joins TRBV3-1 (or the pseudogene TRBV3-2) to TRBJ2-1; 12 bases map to TRBD2. Germline values: CDR1 LGHDT, CDR2 YNNKEL (reference sequence). The CDR3 totals 16 residues. The J segment lost 7 bases and the V segment lost 0 bases, leaving 4 bases of the junction unmatched. CDR3: CASSQDPSGGANEQFF. CDR3 in DNA: TGTGCCAGCAGCCAAGACCCTAGCGGGGGGGCAAATGAGCAGTTCTTC.

The chain couples TRBV9 to TRBJ2-1, with 9 bases aligning to TRBD2. Germline-derived CDR1 and CDR2 are SGDLS and YYNGEE. This CDR3 region has 13 residues. V shed 7 bases and J 6 bases; nucleotides not matched to a gene: 5. The CDR3 DNA follows: TGTGCCAGCCAGACTAGCGGCAGCAATGAGCAGTTCTTC. It encodes CASQTSGSNEQFF.

The V call is TRBV19, the J call TRBJ2-5, with 8 bases lining up with TRBD1. This CDR3 is 14 amino acids long. V lost 5 bases, J lost 7 bases, and 9 bases stayed unmatched. Germline CDR1 is LNHDA and CDR2 is SQIVND (reference sequence). CDR3 in DNA: TGTGCCAGTAGTCCCCCAGGGGGCAGGCTGACCCAGTACTTC. This translates into CASSPPGGRLTQYF.

The sample holds a few counts of this clone. The V call is TRBV5-1, the J call TRBJ2-2, with 8 positions matching TRBD1. J was trimmed by 6 bases and V by 0 bases; bases with no gene match: 7. This CDR3 comprises 16 residues. The germline V gene encodes CDR1 SGHRS and CDR2 YFSETQ. The DNA of the CDR3 is TGCGCCAGCAGCTTGGTCCAGGGGGCAGGGGCCGGGGAGCTGTTTTTT. Protein: CASSLVQGAGAGELFF.

The chain has TRBV6-1 and TRBJ2-7; D unclear. Germline CDR1 reads MNHNS; CDR2 reads SASEGT. The CDR3 runs to 15 residues. Trimming pared 0 bases from V and 4 bases from J, leaving 13 bases between. CDR3 DNA sequence: TGTGCCAGCAGTGAAGCCCTCCAGGAACCTTACGAGCAGTACTTC. Translated: CASSEALQEPYEQYF.

The chain carries TRBV29-1 and TRBJ2-1; 7 nucleotides align to TRBD1. Unmatched junction bases numbered 5, after V lost 4 bases and J lost 2 bases. CDR1 is SQVTM and CDR2 is ANQGSEA in the germline V gene. The CDR3 contains 14 residues. The CDR3 here is CSVATGRPYNEQFF. The CDR3 nucleotides read TGCAGCGTTGCGACAGGGAGACCCTACAATGAGCAGTTCTTC.

A word on this clone: Other DNA sequences within the sample encode an identical CDR3. The chain employs TRBV3-1 (or the pseudogene TRBV3-2) and TRBJ1-4, with D uncertain. Germline V CDR1 and CDR2: LGHDT, YNNKEL (reference sequence). The V end lost 1 base, the J end lost 8 bases, and 8 bases lay between the germline ends. The CDR3 length is 13 residues. CDR3 nucleotides: TGTGCCAGCAGCCAAGGAGGAGGGGAAAAACTGTTTTTT. Its protein product is CASSQGGGEKLFF.

The chain employs TRBV29-1 and TRBJ1-2; 7 nucleotides agree with TRBD1. V lost 2 bases and J lost 7; bases outside the gene matches: 7. From germline, CDR1 is SQVTM and CDR2 ANQGSEA. The length of the CDR3 is 13 residues. The CDR3 DNA reads as TGCAGCGTTGAAAACAGGGGAGTTGGTGGCTACACCTTC. This encodes CSVENRGVGGYTF.

V usage is TRBV19 and J usage is TRBJ1-2; D is unresolved. Germline V gene sequence: CDR1 LNHDA, CDR2 SQIVND (reference sequence). The CDR3 runs to 14 residues. V was shortened by 6 bases and J by 0 bases, with 11 bases between the two germline ends. The CDR3 sequence is CASSRAGANYGYTF. Here the CDR3 DNA reads TGTGCCAGTAGCCGGGCCGGGGCTAACTATGGCTACACCTTC.